This entry features one TCR beta chain sequence. The sample belongs to a study of blood T cell repertoires in COVID-19. Looking at the study overall: The samples span acute and convalescent COVID-19 from the United States, Italy and Spain. In each case, the material was cDNA or gDNA derived from T cells, B-cell-depleted T cells, or PBMCs.

Germline lookup yields CDR1 KGHSH and CDR2 LQKENI. The V end lost 0 bases, the J end lost 0 bases, and 12 bases lay between the germline ends. The length of the CDR3 is 18 residues. In the source study's methods: Amplified reference gene primers provided the basis for estimating nucleated cell counts. The data were produced by immunoSEQ multiplex PCR, yet TCRdb's version contains in-frame clones alone and is incomplete. V and J calls and clone size are copied from that table; D and trimming were computed from the DNA. This table holds roughly 250,000 clones, approximately 91% found once. The sample taken for sequencing was peripheral blood. V gene TRBV18 combines with J gene TRBJ2-6; TRBD1 might be the D (6 bases). The receptor was isolated from a woman between 25 and 40 years old with acute or convalescent COVID-19. CDR3 coding DNA: TGTGCCAGCTCACCACCACAGGGTGGAGGCTCTGGGGCCAACGTCCTGACTTTC. Protein sequence: CASSPPQGGGSGANVLTF.